These 5 T cell receptor beta chains came from one sample sequenced in a study of T cell repertoires in cytomegalovirus infection. One entry per CDR3 protein results from TCRdb running MiXCR on the reads. The data contain approximately 500,000 distinct CDR3 sequences, 16% of them seen just once; the ten biggest clones take up 24%. The sample taken for sequencing was CD8+ T cells from PBMCs. The receptor source for this set is a human donor in good health (CMV status not recorded). Some clones in this sample may be carry-over from other donors' samples.

This sequence joins TRBV27 and TRBJ2-7, with D maybe TRBD2 (7 bases). Trimming took off 2 bases at V and 7 bases at J, with 18 bases between the two ends. Germline V CDR1 and CDR2: MNHEY, SMNVEV (reference sequence). The CDR3 length is 15 residues. CDR3 in DNA: TGTGCCAGCAGTTTAGTGGCGGGGGCACCGAATGAGCAGTACTTC. The encoded protein is CASSLVAGAPNEQYF.

Many counts were recorded for this clonotype. The chain joins TRBV5-6 to TRBJ2-1; D perhaps matches TRBD1 (6 bases). This CDR3 is 16 amino acids long. Between the trimmed V and J ends, which lost 0 bases and 7 bases, there was a span of 17 bases. Germline V CDR1 and CDR2: SGHDT, YYEEEE. In DNA, the CDR3 is TGTGCCAGCAGCTTGGGGACAGTCCCCCCGGGAAATGAGCAGTTCTTC. This translates into CASSLGTVPPGNEQFF.

The chain couples TRBV20-1 to TRBJ2-7; 8 bases agree with TRBD1. The CDR3 has 15 amino acids. Germline lookup yields CDR1 DFQATT and CDR2 SNEGSKA (reference sequence). With 5 bases clipped from V and 5 bases from J, the junction kept 14 bases outside the gene matches. The DNA for the CDR3 is TGCAGTGCTCTAACCGCGGACAGGGTCATAGACGAGCAGTACTTC. This sequence encodes CSALTADRVIDEQYF.

The genes are TRBV2 and TRBJ1-6; a possible D gene is TRBD1 (6 bases). The CDR3 has 14 residues. The germline V gene encodes CDR1 SNHLY and CDR2 FYNNEI. Trimming removed 9 bases at V and 0 bases at J, with 9 bases between. The CDR3 DNA reads TGTGCCAGGGGGGGCAGCTCCTATAATTCACCCCTCCACTTT. Translating it yields CARGGSSYNSPLHF.

This clonotype was counted between two and nine times. This chain connects TRBV5-5 to TRBJ1-2; TRBD1 matches 8 bases. The CDR3 loop spans 15 amino acids. V shed 4 bases and J 8 bases; nucleotides not matched to a gene: 13. Germline assignment: CDR1 SGHKS and CDR2 YYEKEE (reference sequence). CDR3 nucleotides: TGTGCCAGCAGCCACGACAGGGGTGATGTTTCGGGCTACACCTTC. Its protein is CASSHDRGDVSGYTF. The full variable domain, rest sourced from reference TRBV5-5 and TRBJ1-2, is DAGVTQSPTHLIKTRGQQVTLRCSPISGHKSVSWYQQVLGQGPQFIFQYYEKEERGRGNFPDRFSARQFPNYSSELNVNALLLGDSALYLCASSHDRGDVSGYTFGSGTRLTVV.